This record covers a single TCR beta chain. A much larger clone sits a single nucleotide away, making a read error possible. Additional DNA sequences in this sample encode the identical CDR3. This sample is drawn from a study of blood T cell repertoires in COVID-19. Overall study: Spain, Italy and the United States supplied samples that represented acute and convalescent COVID-19.

Only in-frame clones appear in the TCRdb table, and some are missing; sequencing was by immunoSEQ multiplex PCR. The sample shows 70,000 or so clones, 60% to 85% of them seen only once. Trimming stripped 0 bases from V and 0 bases from J, with 6 bases between. This CDR3 region has 14 residues. Germline CDR1 and CDR2: MGHRA and YSYEKL. This receptor was obtained from a man aged 55-75 years with acute or convalescent COVID-19. The sequenced material came from peripheral blood. The rearrangement joins TRBV4-1 to TRBJ2-7; D is ambiguous. DNA of the CDR3: TGCGCCAGCAGCCAAGAGCCTAGCTCCTACGAGCAGTACTTC. It is translated as CASSQEPSSYEQYF.